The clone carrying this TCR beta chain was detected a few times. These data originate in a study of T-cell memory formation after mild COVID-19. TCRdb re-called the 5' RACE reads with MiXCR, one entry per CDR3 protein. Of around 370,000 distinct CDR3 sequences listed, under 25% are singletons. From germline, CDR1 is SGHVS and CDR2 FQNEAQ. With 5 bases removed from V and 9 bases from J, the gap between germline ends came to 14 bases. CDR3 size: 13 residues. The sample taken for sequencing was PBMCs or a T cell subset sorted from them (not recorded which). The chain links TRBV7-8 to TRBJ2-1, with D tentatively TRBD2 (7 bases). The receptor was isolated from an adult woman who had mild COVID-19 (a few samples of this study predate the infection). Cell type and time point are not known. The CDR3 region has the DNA TGTGCCAGCAGCGGAGGGGGGGGATCTGAGCAGTTCTTC. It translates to CASSGGGGSEQFF. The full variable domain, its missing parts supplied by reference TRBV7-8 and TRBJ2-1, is GAGVSQSPRYKVAKRGQDVALRCDPISGHVSLFWYQQALGQGPEFLTYFQNEAQLDKSGLPSDRFFAERPEGSVSTLKIQRTQQEDSAVYLCASSGGGGSEQFFGPGTRLTVL.